Listed below are T cell receptor beta chains from one sample, sequenced in a study of T cells in Graves' hyperthyroidism and ophthalmopathy. TCRdb used MiXCR to reprocess the multiplex PCR reads, holding one entry per CDR3 protein. The sample yields hundreds of thousands of distinct CDR3 sequences, over 15% seen once. Sequencing was done on a sample of blood. All receptors come from a woman between 45 and 60 years old with Graves' hyperthyroidism that later progressed to Graves' ophthalmopathy. The CDR3 runs from the conserved cysteine through the conserved F or W. A D gene is named only where the DNA matches it firmly. Expanded clones are given a class, and other clones once, few, many or no size at all.

>TRBV20-1|many|TRBJ2-5|TRBD1
TGCAGTGCAACGGACAGGGGGAGGGAGACCCAGTACTTC
CSATDRGRETQYF
>TRBV7-3|many|TRBJ2-1|NA
TGTGCCAGCAGCCCAGGGGGGAACCCCTACAATGAGCAGTTCTTC
CASSPGGNPYNEQFF
>TRBV5-1|few|TRBJ1-5|NA
TGCGCCAGCAGCCCGTCTGGCTGGGGGGTCGATCAGCCCCAGCATTTT
CASSPSGWGVDQPQHF
>TRBV12-3/TRBV12-4|few|TRBJ2-7|NA
TGTGCCAGCAGTTTTCTGTCTAGCGAGTACTTC
CASSFLSSEYF
>TRBV20-1|many|TRBJ2-5|TRBD1
TGCAGTGCTAGAGTAGCGCACAGGGGCCAAGAGACCCAGTACTTC
CSARVAHRGQETQYF
>TRBV20-1|many|TRBJ1-2|NA
TGCAGTGCTTCGACCCTCAACTATGGCTACACCTTC
CSASTLNYGYTF
>TRBV11-2|many|TRBJ2-3|TRBD1
TGTGCCAGCAGCTTAGGCACGGGGACAGGGGTTGCAGATACGCAGTATTTT
CASSLGTGTGVADTQYF
>TRBV9|NA|TRBJ2-2|NA
TGTGCCAGCAGCGTAGGGCTTGCCCTAGCCGGGGAGCTGTTTTTT
CASSVGLALAGELFF
>TRBV20-1|NA|TRBJ1-4|NA
TGCAGTGCTAGGTGGACAGCTGAAAAACTGTTTTTT
CSARWTAEKLFF
>TRBV11-2|NA|TRBJ1-1|TRBD1
TGTGCCAGCAGCTTAGAAAGGGGACAGGGGGGGGCTGAAGCTTTCTTT
CASSLERGQGGAEAFF
>TRBV3-1|many|TRBJ1-1|NA
TGTGCCAGCAGCCAAGGGGCAGGCTTTAACACTGAAGCTTTCTTT
CASSQGAGFNTEAFF
>TRBV4-1|NA|TRBJ2-1|NA
TGCGCCAGCAGCCAAGTAGGGAGAAACAATGAGCAGTTCTTC
CASSQVGRNNEQFF
>TRBV7-8|NA|TRBJ2-2|NA
TGTGCCAGCAGCACCATTACCATTCTTACCGGGGAGCTGTTTTTT
CASSTITILTGELFF
>TRBV3-1|many|TRBJ2-1|NA
TGTGCCAGCAGCCAGACGCGGCGCGGGGAGCAGTTCTTC
CASSQTRRGEQFF
>TRBV20-1|NA|TRBJ1-2|NA
TGCAGTGCTAGAGAGCAGGGGAACTATGGCTACACCTTC
CSAREQGNYGYTF
>TRBV29-1|NA|TRBJ2-3|NA
TGCAGCGTTCAGCGCACAGGTACGCAGTATTTT
CSVQRTGTQYF
>TRBV19|NA|TRBJ2-5|NA
TGTGCCAGTAGTAAGGGTGTGGTGGGGGCTCAAGAGACCCAGTACTTC
CASSKGVVGAQETQYF
>TRBV24-1|NA|TRBJ2-1|NA
TGTGCCACCAGTGACTCTCGGAACAATGAGCAGTTCTTC
CATSDSRNNEQFF
>TRBV20-1|many|TRBJ1-2|NA
TGCAGTGCTCGGATCAGAACTAACTATGGCTACACCTTC
CSARIRTNYGYTF
>TRBV5-1|many|TRBJ1-1|NA
TGTGCCAGCAGTTTAGACAGGAGGAACACTGAAGCTTTCTTT
CASSLDRRNTEAFF
>TRBV20-1|many|TRBJ2-7|TRBD2
TGCAGTGCTAGAGATCGGGGGGAGAGCTCCTACGAGCAGTACTTC
CSARDRGESSYEQYF
>TRBV2|many|TRBJ2-7|NA
TGTGCCAGCCTTTCCTACGAGCAGTACTTC
CASLSYEQYF
>TRBV6-1|NA|TRBJ1-5|TRBD1
TGTGCCAGCAATGAACAGGGGGGATATCAGCCCCAGCATTTT
CASNEQGGYQPQHF
>TRBV20-1|NA|TRBJ2-7|NA
TGCAGTGCTAGAGATGGTACCGCATTGGGCGTGGGCGAGCAGTACTTC
CSARDGTALGVGEQYF
>TRBV5-4|NA|TRBJ1-4|TRBD1
TGTGCCAGCAGCCCCCCGGACAGGGGGCGAAAACTGTTTTTT
CASSPPDRGRKLFF
>TRBV9|NA|TRBJ1-4|NA
TGTGCCAGCAGCAAGGGGGATAAACTGTTTTTT
CASSKGDKLFF
>TRBV2|many|TRBJ1-6|NA
TGTGCCAGCAGTGAGGGGCAGGGTAATTCACCCCTCCACTTT
CASSEGQGNSPLHF
>TRBV7-8|NA|TRBJ1-1|NA
TGTGCCAGCAGCCCGTTGGGGCGGGGCACTGAAGCTTTCTTT
CASSPLGRGTEAFF
>TRBV12-3/TRBV12-4|few|TRBJ1-4|NA
TGTGCCAGCAGTCCTTCCGGTTCAGCTAATGAAAAACTGTTTTTT
CASSPSGSANEKLFF
>TRBV3-1|many|TRBJ2-3|NA
TGTGCCAGCAGCCAACGGCCCATCACAGATACGCAGTATTTT
CASSQRPITDTQYF
>TRBV12-3/TRBV12-4|many|TRBJ1-1|NA
TGTGCCAGCAGTTTTCAGAGGCGGGTGAACACTGAAGCTTTCTTT
CASSFQRRVNTEAFF
>TRBV6-1|few|TRBJ1-1|TRBD1
TGTGCCAGCAGTTGGTCCCGGGACAGCGACACTGAAGCTTTCTTT
CASSWSRDSDTEAFF
>TRBV30|many|TRBJ1-4|TRBD1
TGTGCCTGGATGGGACAGGGGGGTGAAAAACTGTTTTTT
CAWMGQGGEKLFF
>TRBV12-3/TRBV12-4|many|TRBJ1-1|NA
TGTGCCAGCAGTAATAGGGGAGGGAACACTGAAGCTTTCTTT
CASSNRGGNTEAFF
>TRBV2|many|TRBJ1-6|NA
TGTGCCAGCAGTGACAGGGGATTGAATAATTCACCCCTCCACTTT
CASSDRGLNNSPLHF
>TRBV5-1|many|TRBJ1-1|TRBD1
TGCGCCAGCAGCGTACAGGGGAGTAACACTGAAGCTTTCTTT
CASSVQGSNTEAFF
>TRBV5-1|many|TRBJ2-5|NA
TGCGCCAGCAGCTTGGAGGTCGATGTGACCCAGTACTTC
CASSLEVDVTQYF
>TRBV12-3/TRBV12-4|many|TRBJ1-2|NA
TGTGCCAGCAGTTTGAACAGCTATGGCTACACCTTC
CASSLNSYGYTF
>TRBV7-3|NA|TRBJ2-3|TRBD1
TGTGCCAGCAGCGCGACAGGGGGGGTTGCAGATACGCAGTATTTT
CASSATGGVADTQYF
>TRBV20-1|few|TRBJ2-3|NA
TGCAGTGCTTCGGTCCGGGGCCCGAATACGCAGTATTTT
CSASVRGPNTQYF
>TRBV20-1|many|TRBJ1-1|NA
TGCAGAGACCCCCAGCAGGTATCGAACACTGAAGCTTTCTTT
CRDPQQVSNTEAFF
>TRBV12-5|NA|TRBJ2-2|NA
TGTGCTAGTGGTCGACAGGTGAACACCGGGGAGCTGTTTTTT
CASGRQVNTGELFF
>TRBV3-1|NA|TRBJ1-3|NA
TGTGCCAGCAGCCAAGAGGCAGTTCTCTCTGGAAACACCATATATTTT
CASSQEAVLSGNTIYF
>TRBV5-1|NA|TRBJ1-4|TRBD1
TGCGCCAGCACCCTGGACAGGCCGAATGAAAAACTGTTTTTT
CASTLDRPNEKLFF
>TRBV29-1|few|TRBJ2-6|NA
TGCAGCGTTGAAGATCATAGGGTCGTCTCTGGGGCCAACGTCCTGACTTTC
CSVEDHRVVSGANVLTF
>TRBV20-1|few|TRBJ1-1|TRBD1
TGCAGTGCTGGGGACAGGAACACTGAAGCTTCCTTT
CSAGDRNTEASF
>TRBV11-2|many|TRBJ1-2|TRBD1
TGTGCCAGCAGCTTAAAGGGGGGACAGCATGGCTACACCTTC
CASSLKGGQHGYTF